This TCR beta chain was sequenced in a study of T cells in Graves' hyperthyroidism and ophthalmopathy. Study-level results: Model-based prediction identified ophthalmopathy a median about 7 months prior to its onset. Among clonotypes expanded in thyroid above 0.001, most were also found in blood.

Authors of the study amplified TCR beta CDR3 regions from RNA transcripts. The TCR CDR3 first-round RT-PCR relied on the HTBI primer set. TCRdb recomputed calls from the multiplex PCR reads with MiXCR, one row per CDR3 protein. Of some 250,000 distinct CDR3 sequences listed, around 15% are singletons. The table lists this clonotype with many counts. No antigen is known for it. Before ophthalmopathy appeared, progressors gave blood at initial hyperthyroidism diagnosis. PBMCs were obtained from about 10 ml fresh peripheral blood. CDR3 size: 15 residues. The trim removed 8 bases at V and 0 bases at J, leaving 9 bases unmatched. Germline CDR1 reads LNHDA; CDR2 reads SQIVND (reference sequence).

Input material: blood. The sequence came from a woman in her forties or fifties with Graves' hyperthyroidism that later progressed to Graves' ophthalmopathy. J is TRBJ2-7 and V is TRBV19, with 8 positions matching TRBD1. The CDR3 nucleotides are TGTGCCAGTGCATCGTACAGGGGGAGCTCCTACGAGCAGTACTTC. It codes for CASASYRGSSYEQYF.